Below are 3 T cell receptor beta chains sequenced from a single sample in a study of T cell repertoires in cytomegalovirus infection. Via MiXCR, TCRdb re-called the reads, giving one row per CDR3 protein. The table includes about 180,000 distinct CDR3 sequences, approximately 14% detected once. The sample was PBMCs. Receptors originate from a human donor in good health (CMV status not recorded). Some clones in this sample may be carry-over from other donors' samples.

This clonotype was seen at least ten times. The V call is TRBV7-2, the J call TRBJ2-1; D is unclear. The CDR3 is made up of 12 amino acids. Germline assignment: CDR1 SGHTA and CDR2 FQGNSA. Trimming cost V 1 base and J 8 bases, with 6 bases left between them. The CDR3 sequence is CASSLGYDEQFF. CDR3 DNA sequence: TGTGCCAGCAGCTTAGGTTACGATGAGCAGTTCTTC.

This clonotype was found many times. The V and J genes are TRBV19 and TRBJ1-1, with D uncertain. Trimming cost V 6 bases and J 5 bases, with 22 bases left between them. The CDR3 consists of 16 residues. In germline, CDR1 is LNHDA, CDR2 SQIVND (reference sequence). CDR3 in amino acids: CASRGFVWGRITEAFF. The DNA of the CDR3 is TGTGCCAGTAGGGGGTTTGTTTGGGGTCGAATTACTGAAGCTTTCTTT.

This clonotype appeared many times. The chain links TRBV7-2 to TRBJ1-1; 9 bases match TRBD1. V shed 7 bases, J shed 4 bases, and the junction held 7 bases outside the gene matches. The CDR3 totals 14 residues. CDR1 is SGHTA and CDR2 is FQGNSA in the germline V gene. As DNA, the CDR3 is TGTGCCAGCACCATAAACAGGGGGCTCACTGAAGCTTTCTTT. It codes for CASTINRGLTEAFF.